The entry below describes one T cell receptor beta chain. This clone was detected a few times. This clone's antigen is unknown. Within one base of it there is no much larger clone, and no base qualities were kept. This entry belongs to a study of PD-1 blockade in classical Hodgkin lymphoma (TCRdb year 2020). Regarding the complete study: Nivolumab dosing was 3 mg/kg intravenously every 2 weeks, continuing until either disease progression or unacceptable toxicity. A peripheral blood immune signature of response to PD-1 blockade in classical Hodgkin lymphoma was defined using TCR beta sequencing and CyTOF.

CDR1 and CDR2 are read off the germline V gene as MDHEN and SYDVKM. Its CDR3 holds 16 amino acids, cysteine through phenylalanine. Only the CDR3 portion is preserved as DNA: 48 bases, with reading frame beginning at the first base. The germline V end is reduced by 3 bases and the J end by 6 bases; junction bases left unmatched: 13. Findings and caveats that apply to the study as a whole: Baseline TCR diversity was reported to be lower in newly diagnosed patients than in healthy donors, and even lower in relapsed/refractory patients. CD4+ but not CD8+ TCR diversity rose significantly by C4D1 (p=0.0027 vs p=0.16), most apparent in complete responders (p=0.02). Patients starting nivolumab less than 1 year after ASCT had lower diversity and were excluded from later analyses to avoid confounding by immune reconstitution. Among trial patients, those achieving complete response had baseline diversity similar to that of newly diagnosed patients, while diversity was significantly lower in partial responders and progressors. The study was limited to a single clinical trial cohort, and causes of repertoire differences, possibly disease activity or prior therapy, remained undefined.

The time point label of this sample denotes: cycle 2 day 1 (C2D1) of nivolumab. Relapse after autologous stem cell transplantation had occurred in all trial patients, and cohorts A, B and C were distinguished by prior brentuximab vedotin exposure. The trial cohort comprised some 60 patients with relapsed/refractory classical Hodgkin lymphoma whose best overall responses were complete response, partial response or progressive disease. Trial patients were treated with single-agent nivolumab in the multi-cohort phase II CheckMate 205 trial. Best overall response was determined by an independent review committee according to the 2007 International Working Group response criteria. Trial PBMCs were collected just before the start of nivolumab (C1D1) and during therapy at cycle 2 day 1 and cycle 4 day 1. After peripheral blood was drawn into 8 mL Vacutainer Cell Preparation Tubes, PBMCs were isolated by centrifugation and then cryopreserved.

Genomic DNA was isolated using the Qiagen DNeasy kit from unsorted PBMCs as well as from negatively selected CD4+ and CD8+ fractions. Amplification of TCR beta CDR3 regions was done by immunoSEQ multiplex PCR with primers that anneal to V and J segments. Amplification bias was minimized using a synthetic immune receptor repertoire, and residual bias was removed computationally after sequencing. From the authors' description of their analysis: Custom Python scripts were used to quantify repertoire diversity as the Shannon entropy index. Unsorted, CD4+ and CD8+ repertoires were examined separately, except in combined analyses, for which CD4+ and CD8+ sequences were merged in silico. A clone was considered expanded if an increase in frequency of at least 2-fold after treatment relative to C1D1 was found, and a pseudocount of 0.5 was applied to clones undetected at baseline. Clones with 0 or 1 copy at C1D1 were classified as singleton clones, and clones with 2 or more copies were classified as non-singleton clones. By matching protein sequences in sorted samples from the same patient, clones expanded in unsorted samples were annotated as CD4+, CD8+ or unknown. Wilcoxon tests were applied to paired samples to test diversity changes from C1D1 to C4D1. As stored in TCRdb, this immuneACCESS dataset retains in-frame rearrangements with V and J assigned. A fraction of the clones does not appear; measured against another copy, unresolved V genes explain less than half of the discrepancy, and the remainder lacks a known reason. From that table come the V and J calls and clone size; the DNA was used to work out D and trimming. The sample profile shows tens of thousands of clones; around 70% of them were found once. The top ten hold roughly 15% of the sample.

Recombination joined TRBV28 with TRBJ1-1, with 7 central nucleotides matching TRBD1. The sample consisted of peripheral blood mononuclear cells (PBMCs), taken before the second cycle of nivolumab. The origin of this receptor is a human donor with classical Hodgkin lymphoma. For the CDR3, the sequence is CASSLLQGFAFAEAFF. The bases read TGTGCCAGCAGTTTGCTACAGGGGTTTGCCTTCGCTGAAGCTTTCTTT.